These 5 T cell receptor beta chains share one sample of origin, sequenced in a study of cytomegalovirus exposure and HLA in healthy donors. The assay was immunoSEQ multiplex PCR, and TCRdb's table has in-frame clones only and misses some. The profile shows 70,000 or so clones, about 89% of them singletons. The sample was PBMCs. These receptors came from a young man in good health and CMV-seronegative.

The CDR3 loop is CASSTRGGLGEQFF. As DNA, the CDR3 is TGTGCCAGCAGTACCAGAGGGGGCTTGGGGGAGCAGTTCTTC. The gene calls are TRBV28 and TRBJ2-1; TRBD1 matches 7 bases. The CDR3 extends over 14 amino acids. V shed 5 bases and J 10 bases; nucleotides not matched to a gene: 11. Per germline, CDR1 MDHEN and CDR2 SYDVKM.

This clone was detected once. The chain couples TRBV6-4 to TRBJ2-1, with D tentatively TRBD1 (5 bases). The germline gives CDR1 MRHNA, CDR2 SNTAGT. The V gene lost 0 bases and the J gene lost 6 bases, with 9 bases spanning the gap. This CDR3 has 14 amino acids. CDR3 in DNA: TGTGCCAGCAGTGACTCGGATGGGGCCAATGAGCAGTTCTTC. This codes for CASSDSDGANEQFF.

The chain combines TRBV9 with TRBJ2-6; 10 nucleotides match TRBD1. V was clipped by 2 bases and J by 2 bases; unmatched bases: 4. Germline V gene data show CDR1 as SGDLS and CDR2 as YYNGEE. The CDR3 runs 17 residues. CDR3 sequence reads: CASSVDRGTAGANVLTF. The DNA for the CDR3 is TGTGCCAGCAGCGTGGACAGGGGGACGGCTGGGGCCAACGTCCTGACTTTC.

V is TRBV27 and J is TRBJ2-1; no clear D. Between the trimmed V and J ends, which lost 3 bases and 8 bases, there was a span of 17 bases. CDR3 length: 15 residues. Germline V gene sequence: CDR1 MNHEY, CDR2 SMNVEV (reference sequence). The CDR3 DNA reads as TGTGCCAGCAGTTTTATGGGCTACTCCCTCGATGAGCAGTTCTTC. Translated: CASSFMGYSLDEQFF.

The J gene is TRBJ2-3, the V gene TRBV7-9, with 8 bases identical to TRBD1. The CDR3 has 15 residues. The V gene end was trimmed by 5 bases and the J gene end by 4 bases; junction bases not matched to a gene: 8. CDR1 and CDR2 from the germline V gene are SEHNR and FQNEAQ (reference sequence). The CDR3 DNA reads TGTGCCAGCAGCGGGGGACAGGTAAAGTCAGATACGCAGTATTTT. Translation: CASSGGQVKSDTQYF.